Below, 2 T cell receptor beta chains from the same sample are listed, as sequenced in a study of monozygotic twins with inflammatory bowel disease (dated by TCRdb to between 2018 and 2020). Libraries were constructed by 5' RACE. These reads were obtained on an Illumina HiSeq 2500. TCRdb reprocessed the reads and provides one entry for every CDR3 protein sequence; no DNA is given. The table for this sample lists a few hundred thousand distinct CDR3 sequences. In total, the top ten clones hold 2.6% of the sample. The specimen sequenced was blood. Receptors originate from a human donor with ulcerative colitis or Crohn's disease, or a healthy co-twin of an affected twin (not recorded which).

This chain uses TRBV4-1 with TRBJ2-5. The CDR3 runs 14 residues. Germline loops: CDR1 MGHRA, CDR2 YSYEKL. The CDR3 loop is CASSQGLARETQYF.

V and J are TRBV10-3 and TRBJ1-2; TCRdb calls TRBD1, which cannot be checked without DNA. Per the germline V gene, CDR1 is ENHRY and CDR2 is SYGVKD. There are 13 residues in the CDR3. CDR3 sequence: CAISGKAPYGYTF.